This TCR beta chain came from a study of type 1 and type 2 diabetes patients (dated by TCRdb to the mid-2010s). Some background on the complete study: About 9 type 1 diabetes patients, four type 2 diabetes patients and six or seven nondiabetic controls, all recruited in China, made up the cohort. Across the study, CD4+ and CD8+ T cells were positively selected from PBMCs by means of CD4 or CD8 MicroBeads on MACS columns. Sequencing of the TCRbeta libraries was paired-end and was performed on Illumina HiSeq 2000 or MiSeq instruments. Type 2 diabetes patients were included as a disease comparison group for the type 1 diabetes patients. V gene usage was similar between 20-cycle and roughly 23-cycle amplification, suggesting similar primer efficiencies and random PCR bias. The study used high-throughput sequencing to profile TCRbeta repertoires and compare individuals with type 1 diabetes, type 2 diabetes and no diabetes. Altogether, roughly 19,000,000 paired-end reads were produced across the whole study.

For CDR1 and CDR2, the germline V gene lists SQVTM and ANQGSEA. Counted from cysteine to phenylalanine, this CDR3 has 14 amino acids. Of the read, only the CDR3 DNA is kept; its 42 bases are in frame from base 1. Trimming leaves V shorter by 8 bases and J shorter by 0 bases, with the junction holding 3 bases beyond the gene matches. All diabetic patients met standard classification criteria for type 1 or type 2 diabetes, with glucose and C-peptide assessed by WHO-recommended methods. Donors with other autoimmune diseases or infections within the previous four weeks were excluded from participation. About 9.6 milliliters of peripheral blood were drawn from each participant. LymphoPrep density separation was used to isolate PBMCs. What the work shows at the level of the full study, not this receptor alone: Only a limited number of T2D and control samples were sequenced, so some T1D-only HECs might also appear in more T2D or control samples. Highly correlated V and J gene usage patterns were observed for type 2 diabetes and control samples, with an average of around 0.97 between samples. Only a few highly-expanded CD4+ clones (median one) were found in type 2 diabetes patients, and these clones made up a median about 3.9% of reads. The study groups were not matched for age and gender, which could possibly have biased interpretation. Type 2 diabetes repertoires showed high diversity, significantly greater than type 1 diabetes repertoires in both CD4+ and CD8+ T cells.

The listed sequencing device is Illumina MiSeq. Genomic DNA from sorted T cell subsets served as template for TCRbeta CDR3 amplification. The TCRbeta CDR3 region was amplified by multiplex PCR using 30 forward and 13 reverse primers. AMPure XP beads were used to purify the PCR products, after which a second roughly 27-cycle PCR added indices and adaptors. Before sequencing, the QIAquick Gel Extraction Kit was used to gel-purify the libraries. In the paper's pipeline: FLASH was used to merge the paired-end reads, and IgBLAST was used to align the reads to IMGT V, D and J germline references. Reads with below 70% alignment identity to germline references were discarded, and 11,114,426 reads were retained study-wide. IMGT definitions were followed to assign CDR3 boundaries, reading frame and productivity. Clones at or above 1% of reads were defined as highly-expanded clones, and diversity was measured by normalized Shannon entropy. Unpaired two-tailed t-tests were used to test group differences in Shannon entropy. Using fastp trimming at Q25 and MiXCR clonotype assembly, TCRdb reanalyzed the public sequencing data and kept in-frame beta chains. Every distinct CDR3 protein forms one entry, paired with its most common genes and DNA. TCRdb's processing, not the authors' own work, is the source of the V and J calls. This sample lists fewer than 350,000 distinct CDR3 sequences; 40% to 50% were detected once. Jointly, the top ten make up 12% to 15% of the sample.

This clonotype was seen more than once but under ten times. Its antigen is currently not known. Within one base of it there is no much larger clone, and no base qualities were kept. Sequencing was done on a sample of peripheral blood mononuclear cells (PBMCs). The TCR comes from a man aged 18-30 years with type 2 diabetes. The chain joins TRBV29-1 to TRBJ2-3; TRBD2 fits 12 bases in the junction. The DNA is as follows: TGCAGCTACGGGACTAGCGGGAGCACAGATACGCAGTATTTT. It is translated as CSYGTSGSTDTQYF.